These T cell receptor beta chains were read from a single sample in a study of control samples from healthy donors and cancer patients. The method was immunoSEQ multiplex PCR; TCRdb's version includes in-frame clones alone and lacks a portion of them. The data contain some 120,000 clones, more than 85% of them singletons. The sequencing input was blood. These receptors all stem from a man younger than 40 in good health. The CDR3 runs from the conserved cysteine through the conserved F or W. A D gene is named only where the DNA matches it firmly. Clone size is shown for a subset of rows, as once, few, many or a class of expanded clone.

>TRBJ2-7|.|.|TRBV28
CASSFAGGTYEQYF
TGTGCCAGCAGTTTCGCAGGGGGGACCTACGAGCAGTACTTC
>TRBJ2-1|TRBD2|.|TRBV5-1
CASSTERGGPDEQFF
TGCGCCAGCAGCACCGAGCGGGGGGGCCCCGATGAGCAGTTCTTC
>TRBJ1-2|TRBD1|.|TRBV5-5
CASSRDRANYGYTF
TGTGCCAGCAGCCGGGACAGAGCTAACTATGGCTACACCTTC
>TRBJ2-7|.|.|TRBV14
CASSQVNQLHEQYF
TGTGCCAGCAGCCAAGTTAATCAGTTACACGAGCAGTACTTC
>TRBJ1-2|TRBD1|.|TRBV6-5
CASSPGQGNYGYTF
TGTGCCAGCAGCCCGGGACAGGGAAACTATGGCTACACCTTC
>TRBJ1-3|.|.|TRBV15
CATMRRSSGNTIYF
TGTGCCACGATGAGACGGAGCTCTGGAAACACCATATATTTT
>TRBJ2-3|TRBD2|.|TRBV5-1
CASSRAGDHTDTQYF
TGCGCCAGCAGCCGAGCGGGGGACCACACAGATACGCAGTATTTT
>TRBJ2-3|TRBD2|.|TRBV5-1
CASSLQNEIPSGGRPDTQYF
TGCGCCAGCAGCTTACAGAACGAGATCCCTAGCGGGGGGAGGCCAGATACGCAGTATTTT
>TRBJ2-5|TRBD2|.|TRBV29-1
CSVGLSGGARETQYF
TGCAGCGTTGGGCTGAGCGGGGGGGCCCGAGAGACCCAGTACTTC
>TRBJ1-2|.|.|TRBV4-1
CASSHDSLDYGYTF
TGCGCCAGCAGCCACGACAGCCTGGACTATGGCTACACCTTC
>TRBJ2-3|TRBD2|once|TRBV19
CASSLGGGASDTQYF
TGTGCCAGTAGTTTAGGCGGGGGGGCCTCAGATACGCAGTATTTT
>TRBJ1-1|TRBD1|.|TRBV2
CASSAFPDRASEAFF
TGTGCCAGCAGTGCTTTCCCGGACAGGGCATCTGAAGCTTTCTTT
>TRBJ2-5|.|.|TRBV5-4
CASSPVAPGETQYF
TGTGCCAGCAGCCCAGTTGCCCCGGGGGAGACCCAGTACTTC
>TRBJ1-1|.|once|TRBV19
CASSKGRIYTEAFF
TGTGCCAGTAGTAAAGGGCGTATCTACACTGAAGCTTTCTTT
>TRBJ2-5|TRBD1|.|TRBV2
CASKGQGEETQYF
TGTGCCAGCAAGGGACAGGGAGAAGAGACCCAGTACTTC
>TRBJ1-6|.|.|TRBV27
CASSLRGDNSPLHF
TGTGCCAGCAGTTTAAGAGGGGATAATTCACCCCTCCACTTT
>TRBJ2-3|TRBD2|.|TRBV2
CASRLAGEGTDTQYF
TGTGCCAGCCGACTAGCGGGGGAGGGCACAGATACGCAGTATTTT
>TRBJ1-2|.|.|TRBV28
CASSLSEGIDYGYTF
TGTGCCAGCAGTTTATCGGAGGGTATAGACTATGGCTACACCTTC
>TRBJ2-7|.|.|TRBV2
CASSDRGYEQYF
TGTGCCAGCAGTGACAGGGGATACGAGCAGTACTTC
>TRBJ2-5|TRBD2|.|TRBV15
CATSGGLAGATFTGTQYF
TGTGCCACCAGCGGTGGACTAGCGGGGGCCACTTTTACAGGGACCCAGTACTTC
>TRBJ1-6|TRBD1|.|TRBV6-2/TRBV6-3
CASSPMTGNSPLHF
TGTGCCAGCAGTCCGATGACAGGGAATTCACCCCTCCACTTT
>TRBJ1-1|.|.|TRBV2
CASSGDNEAFF
TGTGCCAGCAGTGGGGACAATGAAGCTTTCTTT
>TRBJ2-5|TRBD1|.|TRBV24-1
CATSDDGQGRQTQYF
TGTGCCACCAGTGATGATGGACAGGGGAGACAGACCCAGTACTTC
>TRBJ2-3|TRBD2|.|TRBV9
CASSETGGPGDTQYF
TGTGCCAGCAGCGAAACGGGGGGGCCGGGAGATACGCAGTATTTT
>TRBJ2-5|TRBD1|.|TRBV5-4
CASSPGTGGETQYF
TGTGCCAGCAGCCCGGGGACAGGGGGAGAGACCCAGTACTTC
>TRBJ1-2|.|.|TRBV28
CASSLASYGYTF
TGTGCCAGCAGTTTAGCCAGCTATGGCTACACCTTC
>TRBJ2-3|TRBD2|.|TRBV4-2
CASSQTSGGSWQYF
TGTGCCAGCAGTCAGACTAGCGGGGGGAGTTGGCAGTATTTT
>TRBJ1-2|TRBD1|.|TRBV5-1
CASSLGGRTGDYGYTF
TGCGCCAGCAGCTTGGGGGGCCGGACAGGGGACTATGGCTACACCTTC
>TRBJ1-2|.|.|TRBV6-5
CASSLRDPEGYTF
TGTGCCAGCAGTCTGAGGGACCCAGAAGGCTACACCTTC
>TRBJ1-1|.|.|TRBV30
CAWSVGTYTEAFF
TGTGCCTGGAGTGTTGGAACGTATACTGAAGCTTTCTTT
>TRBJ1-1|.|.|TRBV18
CASSPPSSAWTEAFF
TGTGCCAGCTCGCCCCCCTCCTCCGCTTGGACTGAAGCTTTCTTT